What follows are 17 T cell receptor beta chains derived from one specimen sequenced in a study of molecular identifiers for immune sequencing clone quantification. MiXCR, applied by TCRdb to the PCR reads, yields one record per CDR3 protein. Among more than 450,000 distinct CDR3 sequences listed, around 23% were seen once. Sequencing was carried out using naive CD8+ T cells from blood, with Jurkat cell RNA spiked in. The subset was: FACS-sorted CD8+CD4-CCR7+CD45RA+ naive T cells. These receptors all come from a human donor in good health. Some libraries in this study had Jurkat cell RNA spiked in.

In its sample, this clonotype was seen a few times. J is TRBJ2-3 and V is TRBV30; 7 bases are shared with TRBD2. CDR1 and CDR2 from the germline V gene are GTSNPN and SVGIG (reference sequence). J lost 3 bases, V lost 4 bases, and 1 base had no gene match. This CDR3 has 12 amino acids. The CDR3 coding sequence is TGTGCCTGGACGGGGGGAACAGATACGCAGTATTTT. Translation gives CAWTGGTDTQYF.

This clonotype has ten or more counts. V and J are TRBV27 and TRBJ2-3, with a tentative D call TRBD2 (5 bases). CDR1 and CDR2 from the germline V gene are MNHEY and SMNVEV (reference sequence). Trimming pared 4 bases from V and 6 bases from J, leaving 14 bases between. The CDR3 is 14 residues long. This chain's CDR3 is CASSSGVWSDTQYF. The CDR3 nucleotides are TGTGCCAGCAGTTCCGGGGTCTGGTCTGATACGCAGTATTTT.

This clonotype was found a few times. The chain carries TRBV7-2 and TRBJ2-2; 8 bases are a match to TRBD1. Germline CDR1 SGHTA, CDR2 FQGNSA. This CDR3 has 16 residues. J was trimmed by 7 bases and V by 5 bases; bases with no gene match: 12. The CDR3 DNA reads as TGTGCCAGCAGCCTTGGAGACAGGGGATTGGTCGGGGAGCTGTTTTTT. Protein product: CASSLGDRGLVGELFF.

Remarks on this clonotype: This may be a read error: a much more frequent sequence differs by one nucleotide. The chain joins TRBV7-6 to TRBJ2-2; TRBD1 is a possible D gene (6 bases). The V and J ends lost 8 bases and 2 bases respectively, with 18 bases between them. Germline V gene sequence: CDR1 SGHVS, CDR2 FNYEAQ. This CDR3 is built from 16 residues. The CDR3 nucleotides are TGTGCCAGCGGTCCCGACCCGGGACACAACACCGGGGAGCTGTTTTTT. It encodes CASGPDPGHNTGELFF.

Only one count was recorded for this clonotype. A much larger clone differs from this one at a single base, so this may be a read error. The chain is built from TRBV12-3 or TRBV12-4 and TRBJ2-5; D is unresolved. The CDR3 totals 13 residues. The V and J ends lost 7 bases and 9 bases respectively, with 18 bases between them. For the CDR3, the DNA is TGTGCCAGCACCCCGATGAGTCTGAGCCCCCAGTACTTC. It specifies CASTPMSLSPQYF.

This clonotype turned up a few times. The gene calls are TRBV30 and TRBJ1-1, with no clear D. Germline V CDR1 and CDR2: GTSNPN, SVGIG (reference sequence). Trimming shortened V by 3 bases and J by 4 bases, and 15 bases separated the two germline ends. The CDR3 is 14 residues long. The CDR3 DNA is TGTGCCTGGAGCCTCCACTACTCGGGCACTGAAGCTTTCTTT. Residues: CAWSLHYSGTEAFF.

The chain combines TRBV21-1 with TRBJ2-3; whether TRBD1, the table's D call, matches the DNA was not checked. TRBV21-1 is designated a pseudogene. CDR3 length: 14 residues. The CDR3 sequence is CASSKVVGRRTQYF. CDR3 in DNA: TGTGCCAGCAGCAAAGTAGTGGGGCGTCGTACGCAGTATTTT.

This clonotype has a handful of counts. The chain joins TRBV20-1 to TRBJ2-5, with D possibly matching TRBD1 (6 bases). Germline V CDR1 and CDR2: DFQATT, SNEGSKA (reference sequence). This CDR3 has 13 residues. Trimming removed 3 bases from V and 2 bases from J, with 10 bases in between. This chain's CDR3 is CSASTGSQETQYF. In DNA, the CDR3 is TGCAGTGCTAGCACAGGGTCACAAGAGACCCAGTACTTC.

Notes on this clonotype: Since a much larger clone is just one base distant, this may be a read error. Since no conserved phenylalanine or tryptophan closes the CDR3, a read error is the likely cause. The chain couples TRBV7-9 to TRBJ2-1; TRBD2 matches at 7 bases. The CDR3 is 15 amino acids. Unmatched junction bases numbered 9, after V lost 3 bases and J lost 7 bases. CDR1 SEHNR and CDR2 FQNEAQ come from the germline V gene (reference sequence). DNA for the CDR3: TGTGCCAGCAGCTTTGAGGGAGGGCCCGTGAATGAGCAGTTCATC. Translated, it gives CASSFEGGPVNEQFI.

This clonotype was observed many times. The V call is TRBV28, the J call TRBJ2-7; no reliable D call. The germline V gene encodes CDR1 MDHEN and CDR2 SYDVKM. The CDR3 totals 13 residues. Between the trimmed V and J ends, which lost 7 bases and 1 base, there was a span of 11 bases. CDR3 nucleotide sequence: TGTGCCAGCAATATGGTCCGATCCTACGAGCAGTACTTC. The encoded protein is CASNMVRSYEQYF.

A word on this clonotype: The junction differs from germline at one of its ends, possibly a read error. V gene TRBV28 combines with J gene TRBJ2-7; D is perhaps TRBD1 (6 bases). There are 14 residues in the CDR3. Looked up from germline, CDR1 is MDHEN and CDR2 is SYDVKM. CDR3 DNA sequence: TGTGCCGGCAGACCCAGGGGCGACACCTACGAGCAGTACTTC. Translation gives CAGRPRGDTYEQYF.

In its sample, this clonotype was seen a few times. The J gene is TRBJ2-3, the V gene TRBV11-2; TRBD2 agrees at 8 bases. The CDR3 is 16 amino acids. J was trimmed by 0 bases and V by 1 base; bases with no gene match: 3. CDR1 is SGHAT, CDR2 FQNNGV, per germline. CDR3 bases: TGTGCCAGCAGCTTAGGAGGCGGGGGGAGCACAGATACGCAGTATTTT. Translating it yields CASSLGGGGSTDTQYF.

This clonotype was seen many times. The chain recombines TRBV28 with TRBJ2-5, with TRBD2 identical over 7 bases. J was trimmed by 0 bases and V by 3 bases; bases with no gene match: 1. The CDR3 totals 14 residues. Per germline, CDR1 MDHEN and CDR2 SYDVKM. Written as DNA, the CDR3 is TGTGCCAGCAGTTTTCTAGCGGACCAAGAGACCCAGTACTTC. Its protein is CASSFLADQETQYF.

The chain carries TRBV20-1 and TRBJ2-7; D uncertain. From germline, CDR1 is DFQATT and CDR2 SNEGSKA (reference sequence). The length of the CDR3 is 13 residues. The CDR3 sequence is CRASRGDSYEQYF. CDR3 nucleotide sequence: TGCAGAGCGTCGAGAGGAGACTCCTACGAGCAGTACTTC.

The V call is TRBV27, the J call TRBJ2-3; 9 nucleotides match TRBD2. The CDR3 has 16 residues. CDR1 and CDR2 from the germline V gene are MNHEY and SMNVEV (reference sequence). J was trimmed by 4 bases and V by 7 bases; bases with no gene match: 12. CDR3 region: CASKPAREGRADTQYF. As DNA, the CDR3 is TGTGCCAGCAAACCAGCGCGGGAGGGCCGGGCAGATACGCAGTATTTT.

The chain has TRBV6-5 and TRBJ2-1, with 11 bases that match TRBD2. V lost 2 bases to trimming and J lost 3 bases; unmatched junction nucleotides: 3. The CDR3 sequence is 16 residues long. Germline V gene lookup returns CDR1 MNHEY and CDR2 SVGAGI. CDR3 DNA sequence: TGTGCCAGCAGTTACCTCGGGACTAGCGGCTACAATGAGCAGTTCTTC. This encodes CASSYLGTSGYNEQFF.

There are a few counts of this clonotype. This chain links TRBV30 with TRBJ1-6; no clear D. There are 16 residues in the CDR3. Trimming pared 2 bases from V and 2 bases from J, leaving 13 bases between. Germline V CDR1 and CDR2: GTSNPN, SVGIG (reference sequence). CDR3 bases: TGTGCCTGGAGTACGAACTCATTACCCTATAATTCACCCCTCCACTTT. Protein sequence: CAWSTNSLPYNSPLHF. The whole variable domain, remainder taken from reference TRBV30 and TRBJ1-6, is SQTIHQWPATLVQPVGSPLSLECTVEGTSNPNLYWYRQAAGRGLQLLFYSVGIGQISSEVPQNLSASRPQDRQFILSSKKLLLSDSGFYLCAWSTNSLPYNSPLHFGNGTRLTVT.